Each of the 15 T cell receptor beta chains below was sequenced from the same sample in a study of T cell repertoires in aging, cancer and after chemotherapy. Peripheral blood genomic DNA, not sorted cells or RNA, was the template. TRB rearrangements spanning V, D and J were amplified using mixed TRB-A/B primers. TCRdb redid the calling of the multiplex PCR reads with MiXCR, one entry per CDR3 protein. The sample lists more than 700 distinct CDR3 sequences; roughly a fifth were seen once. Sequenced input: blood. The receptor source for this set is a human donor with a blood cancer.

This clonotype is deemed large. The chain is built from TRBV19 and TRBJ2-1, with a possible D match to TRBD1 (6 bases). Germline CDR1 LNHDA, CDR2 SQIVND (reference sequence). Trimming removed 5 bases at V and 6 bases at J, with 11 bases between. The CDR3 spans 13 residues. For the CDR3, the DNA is TGTGCCAGTAGTGCGAACAGGGTCAATGAGCAGTTCTTC. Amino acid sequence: CASSANRVNEQFF.

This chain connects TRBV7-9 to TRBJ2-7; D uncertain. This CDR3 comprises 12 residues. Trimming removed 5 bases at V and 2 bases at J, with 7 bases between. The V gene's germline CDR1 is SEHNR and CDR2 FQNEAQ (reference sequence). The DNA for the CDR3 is TGTGCCAGCAGCCCCCGAGCCTACGAGCAGTACTTC. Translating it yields CASSPRAYEQYF.

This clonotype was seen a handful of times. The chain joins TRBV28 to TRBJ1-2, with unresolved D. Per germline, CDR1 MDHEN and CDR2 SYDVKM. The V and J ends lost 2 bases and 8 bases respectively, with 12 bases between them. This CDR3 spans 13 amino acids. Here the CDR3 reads CASSLITGYGYTF. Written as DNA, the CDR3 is TGTGCCAGCAGTTTAATTACGGGATACGGCTACACCTTC.

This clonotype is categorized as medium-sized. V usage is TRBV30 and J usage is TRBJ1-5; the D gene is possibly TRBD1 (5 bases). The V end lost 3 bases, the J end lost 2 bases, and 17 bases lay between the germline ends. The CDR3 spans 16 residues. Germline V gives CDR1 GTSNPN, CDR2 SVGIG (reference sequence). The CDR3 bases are TGTGCCTGGAGCCACTCCCCGGGACTTGGCAATCAGCCCCAGCATTTT. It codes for CAWSHSPGLGNQPQHF.

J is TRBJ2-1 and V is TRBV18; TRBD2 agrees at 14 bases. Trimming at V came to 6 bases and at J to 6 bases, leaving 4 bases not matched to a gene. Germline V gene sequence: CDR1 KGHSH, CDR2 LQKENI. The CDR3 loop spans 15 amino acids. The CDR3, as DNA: TGTGCCAGCTCGGCCGGGACTAGCGGGAGCAATGAGCAGTTCTTC. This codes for CASSAGTSGSNEQFF.

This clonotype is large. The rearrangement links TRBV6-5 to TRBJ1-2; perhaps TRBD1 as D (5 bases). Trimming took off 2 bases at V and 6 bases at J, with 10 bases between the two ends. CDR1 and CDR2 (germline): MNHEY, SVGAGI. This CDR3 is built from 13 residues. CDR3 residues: CASSYVRDHGYTF. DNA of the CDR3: TGTGCCAGCAGTTACGTCAGGGACCATGGCTACACCTTC.

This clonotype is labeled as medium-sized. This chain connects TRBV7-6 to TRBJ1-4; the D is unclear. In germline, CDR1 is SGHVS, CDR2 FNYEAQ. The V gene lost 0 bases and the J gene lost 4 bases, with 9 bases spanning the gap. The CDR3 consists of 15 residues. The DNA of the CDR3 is TGTGCCAGCAGCTTAGCGGCAGCCCATAATGAAAAACTGTTTTTT. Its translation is CASSLAAAHNEKLFF.

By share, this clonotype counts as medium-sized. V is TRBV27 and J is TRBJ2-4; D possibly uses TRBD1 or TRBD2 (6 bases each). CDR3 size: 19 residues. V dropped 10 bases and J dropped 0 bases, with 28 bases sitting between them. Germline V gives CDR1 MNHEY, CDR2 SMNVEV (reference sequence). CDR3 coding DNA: TGTGCCACCCTCCTCCCGGGAGACAGGAGAGCACTAGCCAAAAACATTCAGTACTTC. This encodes CATLLPGDRRALAKNIQYF.

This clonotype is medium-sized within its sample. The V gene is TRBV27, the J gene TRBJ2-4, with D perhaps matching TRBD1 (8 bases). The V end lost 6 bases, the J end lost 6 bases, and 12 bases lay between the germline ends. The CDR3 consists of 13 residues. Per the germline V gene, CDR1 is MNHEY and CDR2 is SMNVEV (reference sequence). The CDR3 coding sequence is TGTGCCAGCAGAACAGGGGGGGTAAACATTCAGTACTTC. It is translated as CASRTGGVNIQYF.

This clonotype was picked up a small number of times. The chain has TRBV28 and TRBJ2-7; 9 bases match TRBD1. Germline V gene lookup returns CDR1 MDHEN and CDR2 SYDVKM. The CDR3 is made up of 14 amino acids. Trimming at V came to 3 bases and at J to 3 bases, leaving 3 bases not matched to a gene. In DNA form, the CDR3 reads TGTGCCAGCAGTTTGACGGGACAGGGCTACGAGCAGTACTTC. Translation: CASSLTGQGYEQYF.

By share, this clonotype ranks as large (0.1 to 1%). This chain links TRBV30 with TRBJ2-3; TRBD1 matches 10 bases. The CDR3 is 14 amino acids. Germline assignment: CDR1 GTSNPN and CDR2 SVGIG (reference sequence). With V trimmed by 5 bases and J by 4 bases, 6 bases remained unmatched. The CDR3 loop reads CAWQRDRGADTQYF. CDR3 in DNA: TGTGCCTGGCAACGGGACAGGGGTGCAGATACGCAGTATTTT.

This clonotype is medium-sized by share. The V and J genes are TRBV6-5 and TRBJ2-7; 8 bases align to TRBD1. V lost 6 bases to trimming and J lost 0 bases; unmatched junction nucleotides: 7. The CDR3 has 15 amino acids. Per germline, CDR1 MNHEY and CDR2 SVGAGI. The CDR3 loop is CASSSDRGSSYEQYF. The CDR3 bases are TGTGCCAGCAGCTCAGACAGGGGAAGCTCCTACGAGCAGTACTTC.

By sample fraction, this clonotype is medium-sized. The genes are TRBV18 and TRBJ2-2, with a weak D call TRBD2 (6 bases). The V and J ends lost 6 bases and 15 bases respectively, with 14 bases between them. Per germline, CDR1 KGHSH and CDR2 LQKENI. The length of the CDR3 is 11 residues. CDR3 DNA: TGTGCCAGCTCCTCCGGGGGTCCGATGTTTTTT. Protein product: CASSSGGPMFF.

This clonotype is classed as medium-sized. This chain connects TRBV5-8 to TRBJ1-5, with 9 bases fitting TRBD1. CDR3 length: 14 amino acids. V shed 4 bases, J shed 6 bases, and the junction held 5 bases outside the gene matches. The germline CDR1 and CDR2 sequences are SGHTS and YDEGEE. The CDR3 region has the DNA TGTGCCAGCAGCGATCGACAGGGGGTTCAGCCCCAGCATTTT. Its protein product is CASSDRQGVQPQHF.

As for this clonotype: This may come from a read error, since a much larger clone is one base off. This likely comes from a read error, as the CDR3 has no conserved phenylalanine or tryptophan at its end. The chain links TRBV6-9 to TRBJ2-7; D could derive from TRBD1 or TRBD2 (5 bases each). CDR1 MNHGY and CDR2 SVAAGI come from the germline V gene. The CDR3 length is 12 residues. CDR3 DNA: TGCGCCCGTAAGCAGGGACCCTACGAGCAGTACTTA. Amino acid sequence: CARKQGPYEQYL.